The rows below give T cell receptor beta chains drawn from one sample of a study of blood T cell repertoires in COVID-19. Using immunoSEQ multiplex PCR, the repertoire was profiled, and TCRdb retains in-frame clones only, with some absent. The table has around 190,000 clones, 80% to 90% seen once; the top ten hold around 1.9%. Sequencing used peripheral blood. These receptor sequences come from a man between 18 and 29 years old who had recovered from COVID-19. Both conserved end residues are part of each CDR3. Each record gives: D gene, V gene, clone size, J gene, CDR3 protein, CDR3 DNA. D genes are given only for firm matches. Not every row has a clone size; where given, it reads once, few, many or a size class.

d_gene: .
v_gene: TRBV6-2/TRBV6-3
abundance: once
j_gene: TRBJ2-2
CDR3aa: CASSYTHTGELFF
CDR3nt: TGTGCCAGCAGTTACACACACACCGGGGAGCTGTTTTTT

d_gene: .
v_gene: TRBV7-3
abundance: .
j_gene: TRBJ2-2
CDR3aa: CASSARGGPSTGELFF
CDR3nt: TGTGCCAGCAGCGCAAGGGGGGGACCCAGCACCGGGGAGCTGTTTTTT

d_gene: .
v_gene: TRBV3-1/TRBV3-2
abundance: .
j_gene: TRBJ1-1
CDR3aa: CASRQDGQGRKAFF
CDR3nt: TGTGCCAGCAGACAAGATGGGCAGGGGAGAAAAGCTTTCTTT

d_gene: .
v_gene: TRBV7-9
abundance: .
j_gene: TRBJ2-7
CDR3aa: CASSIKPRIGEQYF
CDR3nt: TGTGCCAGCAGCATCAAACCCAGGATCGGCGAGCAGTACTTC

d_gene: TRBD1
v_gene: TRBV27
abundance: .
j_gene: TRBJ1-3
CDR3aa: CASTSRTGEFCTIYF
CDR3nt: TGTGCCAGCACATCCCGGACAGGGGAATTTTGCACCATATATTTT

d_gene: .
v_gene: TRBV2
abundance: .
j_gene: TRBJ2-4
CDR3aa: CASSERQVLAKNIQYF
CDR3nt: TGTGCCAGCAGTGAACGCCAGGTTTTGGCCAAAAACATTCAGTACTTC

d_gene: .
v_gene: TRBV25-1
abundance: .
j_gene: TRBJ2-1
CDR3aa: CASAESNEQFF
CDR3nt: TGTGCCAGCGCCGAGTCGAATGAGCAGTTCTTC

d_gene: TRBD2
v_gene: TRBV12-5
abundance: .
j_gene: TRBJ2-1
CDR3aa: CASGSPGLAGDYNEQFF
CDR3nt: TGTGCTAGTGGTTCCCCGGGACTAGCGGGAGACTACAATGAGCAGTTCTTC

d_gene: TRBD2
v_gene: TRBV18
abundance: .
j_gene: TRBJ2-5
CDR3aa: CASSSLAEETQYF
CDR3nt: TGTGCCAGCTCATCCCTAGCGGAAGAGACCCAGTACTTC

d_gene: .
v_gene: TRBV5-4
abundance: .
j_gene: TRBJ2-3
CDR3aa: CASSRRGGSTDTQYF
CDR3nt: TGTGCCAGCAGCCGGAGAGGGGGTAGCACAGATACGCAGTATTTT

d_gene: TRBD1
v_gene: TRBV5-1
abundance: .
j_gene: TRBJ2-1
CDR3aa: CASSLGGTGFGEQFF
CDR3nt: TGCGCCAGCAGCTTGGGTGGGACAGGGTTTGGTGAGCAGTTCTTC